This T cell receptor (beta chain) derives from a study of vaccination and CD4 T cells after COVID-19. Looked up from germline, CDR1 is SGHTA and CDR2 is FQGNSA. The length of the CDR3 is 15 residues. Trimming stripped 3 bases from V and 4 bases from J, with 14 bases between. Once obtained from cultured CD4+ T cells, the DNA was sequenced using the Oncomine TCR Beta short-read assay. TCRdb re-called the PCR reads through MiXCR, storing one row per CDR3 protein. The table includes approximately 12,000 distinct CDR3 sequences, approximately 60% detected once. Indicated treatment: approximately 9-day PBMC culture with coronavirus spike peptide pools or control peptides (ViraFEST assay). As regards this clonotype: The antigen is unknown.

J is TRBJ2-3 and V is TRBV7-2; D is undetermined. The sequencing here drew on CD4+ T cells from blood, cultured in vitro, taken before SARS-CoV-2 vaccination. This sequence was found in a human donor who had recovered from COVID-19. The CDR3 here is CASSLAILSADTQYF. In nucleotides, the CDR3 is TGTGCCAGCAGCTTGGCCATCCTTTCCGCAGATACGCAGTATTTT.